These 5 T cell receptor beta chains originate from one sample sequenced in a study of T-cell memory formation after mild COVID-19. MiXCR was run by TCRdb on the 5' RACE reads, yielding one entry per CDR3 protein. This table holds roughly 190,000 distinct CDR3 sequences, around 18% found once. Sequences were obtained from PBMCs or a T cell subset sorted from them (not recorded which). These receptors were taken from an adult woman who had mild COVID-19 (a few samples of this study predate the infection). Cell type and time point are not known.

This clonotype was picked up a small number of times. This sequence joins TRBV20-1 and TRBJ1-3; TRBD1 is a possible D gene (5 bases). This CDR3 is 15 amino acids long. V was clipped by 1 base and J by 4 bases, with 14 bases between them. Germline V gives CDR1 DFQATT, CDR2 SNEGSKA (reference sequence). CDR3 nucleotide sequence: TGCAGTGCTAGAGTCCTAAGGGGATCCGGAAACACCATATATTTT. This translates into CSARVLRGSGNTIYF.

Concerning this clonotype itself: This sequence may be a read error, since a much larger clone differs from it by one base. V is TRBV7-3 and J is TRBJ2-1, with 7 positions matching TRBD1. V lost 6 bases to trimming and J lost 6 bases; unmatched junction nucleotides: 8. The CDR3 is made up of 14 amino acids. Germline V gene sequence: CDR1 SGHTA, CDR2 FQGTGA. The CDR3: CASRLGGPPNEQFF. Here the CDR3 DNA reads TGTGCCAGCAGATTAGGGGGCCCACCCAATGAGCAGTTCTTC.

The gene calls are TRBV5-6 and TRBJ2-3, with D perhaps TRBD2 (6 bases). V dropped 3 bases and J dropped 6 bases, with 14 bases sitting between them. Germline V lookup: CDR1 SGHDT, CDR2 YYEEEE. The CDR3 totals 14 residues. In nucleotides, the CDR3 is TGTGCCAGCAGCTCGACGCGGGACTGGGATACGCAGTATTTT. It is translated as CASSSTRDWDTQYF.

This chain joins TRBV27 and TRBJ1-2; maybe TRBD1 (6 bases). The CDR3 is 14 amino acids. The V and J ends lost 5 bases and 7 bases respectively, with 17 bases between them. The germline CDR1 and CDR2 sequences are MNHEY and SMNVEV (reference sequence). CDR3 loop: CASSPGAGLGGYTF. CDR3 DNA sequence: TGTGCCAGCAGTCCGGGGGCAGGGTTAGGTGGCTACACCTTC.

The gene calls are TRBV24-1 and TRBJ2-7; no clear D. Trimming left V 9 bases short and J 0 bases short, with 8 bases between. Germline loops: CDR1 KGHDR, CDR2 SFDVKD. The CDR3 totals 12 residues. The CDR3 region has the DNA TGTGCCACCGTTGAGGTCTCCTACGAGCAGTACTTC. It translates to CATVEVSYEQYF.